These T cell receptor beta chains were read from a single sample in a study of cytomegalovirus exposure and HLA in healthy donors. Using immunoSEQ multiplex PCR, the repertoire was profiled, and TCRdb retains in-frame clones only, with some absent. Of about 110,000 clones listed, roughly 88% were seen once; the top ten hold 3%. The sample taken for sequencing was PBMCs. These receptors came from a woman between 18 and 30 years old in good health and CMV-seronegative. Each CDR3 is given with its conserved first and last residue. Fields, in order: CDR3 length, clone size, J gene, V gene, D gene, CDR3 DNA, CDR3 protein. The D gene is left open where the match is weak. A row's size may be missing; if present it is once, few, many or a size class.

CDR3 length: 14; clone size: NA; J gene: TRBJ1-4; V gene: TRBV7-2; D gene: NA; CDR3 DNA: TGTGCCAGCAGCCAGGGACTGGATAGTGAAAAACTGTTTTTT; CDR3 protein: CASSQGLDSEKLFF
CDR3 length: 15; clone size: NA; J gene: TRBJ2-2; V gene: TRBV15; D gene: TRBD1; CDR3 DNA: TGTGCCACCAGCAGAGTCGGGACAGAGGGCGGGGAGCTGTTTTTT; CDR3 protein: CATSRVGTEGGELFF
CDR3 length: 13; clone size: NA; J gene: TRBJ1-2; V gene: TRBV18; D gene: NA; CDR3 DNA: TGTGCCAGCTCACCAGGGGCGGGAGACGGCTACACCTTC; CDR3 protein: CASSPGAGDGYTF
CDR3 length: 15; clone size: NA; J gene: TRBJ2-1; V gene: TRBV2; D gene: TRBD2; CDR3 DNA: TGTGCCAGCAGTGTAACGGGGGGTAAATACAATGAGCAGTTCTTC; CDR3 protein: CASSVTGGKYNEQFF
CDR3 length: 13; clone size: NA; J gene: TRBJ1-1; V gene: TRBV2; D gene: NA; CDR3 DNA: TGTGCCAGCGGCGGAGGGTCCAAGACTGAAGCTTTCTTT; CDR3 protein: CASGGGSKTEAFF
CDR3 length: 14; clone size: few; J gene: TRBJ2-5; V gene: TRBV25-1; D gene: NA; CDR3 DNA: TGTGCCAGCAGTGAAAGTGGGGCGAAAGAGACCCAGTACTTC; CDR3 protein: CASSESGAKETQYF
CDR3 length: 13; clone size: NA; J gene: TRBJ1-3; V gene: TRBV29-1; D gene: NA; CDR3 DNA: TGCAGCGGGGTTGGAGTCTCTGGAAACACCATATATTTT; CDR3 protein: CSGVGVSGNTIYF
CDR3 length: 12; clone size: medium-sized; J gene: TRBJ1-1; V gene: TRBV25-1; D gene: NA; CDR3 DNA: TGTGCCAGCAGCGGAGACGGAGCTGAAGCTTTCTTT; CDR3 protein: CASSGDGAEAFF
CDR3 length: 12; clone size: many; J gene: TRBJ2-7; V gene: TRBV7-9; D gene: NA; CDR3 DNA: TGTGCCAGCAGCTTGACCACGGGGGAGCAGTACTTC; CDR3 protein: CASSLTTGEQYF
CDR3 length: 13; clone size: once; J gene: TRBJ2-2; V gene: TRBV2; D gene: TRBD1; CDR3 DNA: TGTGCCAGCAGGGCAGGGGGCTCCGGGGAGCTGTTTTTT; CDR3 protein: CASRAGGSGELFF
CDR3 length: 16; clone size: NA; J gene: TRBJ1-5; V gene: TRBV6-1; D gene: TRBD1; CDR3 DNA: TGTGCCAGCAGTGGCGCGACAGGGGGAGGCAATCAGCCCCAGCATTTT; CDR3 protein: CASSGATGGGNQPQHF
CDR3 length: 13; clone size: NA; J gene: TRBJ2-1; V gene: TRBV27; D gene: NA; CDR3 DNA: TGTGCCACAAGGGGAGGGGGCTACAATGAGCAGTTCTTC; CDR3 protein: CATRGGGYNEQFF
CDR3 length: 15; clone size: NA; J gene: TRBJ1-1; V gene: TRBV5-3; D gene: NA; CDR3 DNA: TGTGCCAGAAGGTACGTACAGGGTATGAACACTGAAGCTTTCTTT; CDR3 protein: CARRYVQGMNTEAFF
CDR3 length: 15; clone size: NA; J gene: TRBJ1-2; V gene: TRBV2; D gene: NA; CDR3 DNA: TGTGCCAGCAGTGAAGACCAGTTAAATCGTGATGGCTACACCTTC; CDR3 protein: CASSEDQLNRDGYTF
CDR3 length: 15; clone size: once; J gene: TRBJ1-1; V gene: TRBV2; D gene: TRBD1; CDR3 DNA: TGTGCCAGCAGTCCCGGGACAGTTATGAACACTGAAGCTTTCTTT; CDR3 protein: CASSPGTVMNTEAFF
CDR3 length: 14; clone size: NA; J gene: TRBJ2-7; V gene: TRBV7-9; D gene: NA; CDR3 DNA: TGTGCCAGCAGCCACCAACAGGGCTCCTACGAGCAGTACTTC; CDR3 protein: CASSHQQGSYEQYF
CDR3 length: 12; clone size: NA; J gene: TRBJ1-5; V gene: TRBV2; D gene: NA; CDR3 DNA: TGTGCCAGCAGTGAGGGGCTCCAGCCCCAGCATTTT; CDR3 protein: CASSEGLQPQHF
CDR3 length: 17; clone size: NA; J gene: TRBJ2-2; V gene: TRBV25-1; D gene: NA; CDR3 DNA: TGTGCCAGCAGTGACCAGGTTAAGGGGCCGGACACCGGGGAGCTGTTTTTT; CDR3 protein: CASSDQVKGPDTGELFF
CDR3 length: 12; clone size: NA; J gene: TRBJ1-3; V gene: TRBV27; D gene: NA; CDR3 DNA: TGTGCCAGTTCAGGTAGTGGAAACACCATATATTTT; CDR3 protein: CASSGSGNTIYF
CDR3 length: 15; clone size: NA; J gene: TRBJ2-2; V gene: TRBV27; D gene: NA; CDR3 DNA: TGTGCCAGCAGTTCAGACAGGCCGAACACCGGGGAGCTGTTTTTT; CDR3 protein: CASSSDRPNTGELFF
CDR3 length: 20; clone size: NA; J gene: TRBJ2-6; V gene: TRBV15; D gene: TRBD1; CDR3 DNA: TGTGCCACCAGCAGACCTTTCGGGGACAGGGGACTTTTGGGGGCCAACGTCCTGACTTTC; CDR3 protein: CATSRPFGDRGLLGANVLTF
CDR3 length: 10; clone size: NA; J gene: TRBJ1-2; V gene: TRBV9; D gene: NA; CDR3 DNA: TGTGCCAGCAGGGGAGGAGGCTACACCTTC; CDR3 protein: CASRGGGYTF
CDR3 length: 16; clone size: NA; J gene: TRBJ1-1; V gene: TRBV4-1; D gene: TRBD1; CDR3 DNA: TGCGCCAGCAGCCCTTATCCGGGACAGGGGAACACTGAAGCTTTCTTT; CDR3 protein: CASSPYPGQGNTEAFF
CDR3 length: 12; clone size: NA; J gene: TRBJ2-7; V gene: TRBV18; D gene: NA; CDR3 DNA: TGTGCCAGCTCACTGGAGCCTTACGAGCAGTACTTC; CDR3 protein: CASSLEPYEQYF
CDR3 length: 16; clone size: NA; J gene: TRBJ2-3; V gene: TRBV7-3; D gene: TRBD2; CDR3 DNA: TGTGCCAGCAGGGGGGGAGTAGCGGGGGCCACAGATACGCAGTATTTT; CDR3 protein: CASRGGVAGATDTQYF
CDR3 length: 13; clone size: NA; J gene: TRBJ1-5; V gene: TRBV25-1; D gene: TRBD1; CDR3 DNA: TGTGCCAGCAGAGACAGGGGGATGGAGCCCCAGCATTTT; CDR3 protein: CASRDRGMEPQHF
CDR3 length: 15; clone size: NA; J gene: TRBJ2-5; V gene: TRBV4-1; D gene: NA; CDR3 DNA: TGCGCCAGCAGCCAATCCAGCCTAGCTCAAGAGACCCAGTACTTC; CDR3 protein: CASSQSSLAQETQYF
CDR3 length: 13; clone size: NA; J gene: TRBJ2-7; V gene: TRBV27; D gene: NA; CDR3 DNA: TGTGCCAGCAGTTTTCGAGGTTTGGAGGAGCAGTACTTC; CDR3 protein: CASSFRGLEEQYF
CDR3 length: 16; clone size: few; J gene: TRBJ1-6; V gene: TRBV6-5; D gene: NA; CDR3 DNA: TGTGCCAGCAGTTCCGGAGGGGCCTGGGGGAATTCACCCCTCCACTTT; CDR3 protein: CASSSGGAWGNSPLHF